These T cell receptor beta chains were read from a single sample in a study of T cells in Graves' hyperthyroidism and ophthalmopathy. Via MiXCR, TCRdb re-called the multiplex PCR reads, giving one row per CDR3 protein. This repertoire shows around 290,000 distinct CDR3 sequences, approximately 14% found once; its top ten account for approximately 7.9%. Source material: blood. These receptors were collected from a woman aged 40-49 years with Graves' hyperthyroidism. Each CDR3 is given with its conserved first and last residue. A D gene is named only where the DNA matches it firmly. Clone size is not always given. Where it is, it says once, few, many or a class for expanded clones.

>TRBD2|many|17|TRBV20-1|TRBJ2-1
CSASPMKELAGSNEQFF
TGCAGTGCTAGCCCCATGAAAGAACTAGCGGGAAGCAATGAGCAGTTCTTC
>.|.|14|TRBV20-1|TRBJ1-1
CSAREPDRNTEAFF
TGCAGTGCGAGGGAACCCGACAGGAACACTGAAGCTTTCTTT
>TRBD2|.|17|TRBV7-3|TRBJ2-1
CASSPYELAGMGNEQFF
TGTGCCAGCAGCCCCTATGAGCTAGCGGGGATGGGGAATGAGCAGTTCTTC
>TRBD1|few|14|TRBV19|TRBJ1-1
CASKGTEGVTEAFF
TGTGCCAGTAAGGGGACAGAGGGTGTCACTGAAGCTTTCTTT
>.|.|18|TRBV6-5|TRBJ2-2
CASSYSGSRAGGTGELFF
TGTGCCAGCAGTTACTCGGGATCGAGGGCCGGGGGCACCGGGGAGCTGTTTTTT
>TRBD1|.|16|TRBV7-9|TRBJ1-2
CASSLADGQGSYGYTF
TGTGCCAGCAGCTTAGCCGACGGACAGGGGTCCTATGGCTACACCTTC
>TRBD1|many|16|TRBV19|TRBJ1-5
CASSVPTGGGNQPQHF
TGTGCCAGTAGTGTACCCACAGGGGGCGGCAATCAGCCCCAGCATTTT
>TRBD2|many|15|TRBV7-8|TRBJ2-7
CASSLDGTKSYEQYF
TGTGCCAGCAGCTTAGATGGGACTAAATCCTACGAGCAGTACTTC
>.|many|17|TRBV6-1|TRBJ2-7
CASSEGLLRDKSYEQYF
TGTGCCAGCAGTGAAGGGCTACTCCGGGACAAATCCTACGAGCAGTACTTC
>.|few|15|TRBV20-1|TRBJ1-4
CSAMEGRLGAEKLFF
TGCAGTGCAATGGAGGGAAGGTTAGGCGCTGAAAAACTGTTTTTT
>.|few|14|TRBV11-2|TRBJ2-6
CASSLKVGANVLTF
TGTGCCAGCAGCTTGAAAGTCGGGGCCAACGTCCTGACTTTC
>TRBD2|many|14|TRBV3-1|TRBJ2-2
CASRPAGITGELFF
TGTGCCAGCAGACCAGCGGGGATCACCGGGGAGCTGTTTTTT
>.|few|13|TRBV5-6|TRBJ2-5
CASSFTSRETQYF
TGTGCCAGCAGCTTTACGTCGAGGGAGACCCAGTACTTC
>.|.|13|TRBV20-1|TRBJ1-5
CSAPEGPNQPQHF
TGCAGTGCGCCAGAGGGACCCAATCAGCCCCAGCATTTT
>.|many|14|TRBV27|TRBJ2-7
CASSLSLGAYEQYF
TGTGCCAGCAGTTTAAGCTTAGGGGCCTACGAGCAGTACTTC
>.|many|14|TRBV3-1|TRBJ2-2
CASSQRTNTGELFF
TGTGCCAGCAGCCAGAGGACGAACACCGGGGAGCTGTTTTTT
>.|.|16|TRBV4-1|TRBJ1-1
CASSQGGGRLNTEAFF
TGCGCCAGCAGCCAAGGGGGTGGCCGTCTGAACACTGAAGCTTTCTTT
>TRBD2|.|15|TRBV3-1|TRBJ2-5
CASSQGWAGGPSQYF
TGTGCCAGCAGCCAGGGATGGGCGGGAGGGCCATCTCAGTACTTC
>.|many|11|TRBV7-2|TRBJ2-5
CASTLGETQYF
TGTGCCAGCACCCTCGGTGAGACCCAGTACTTC
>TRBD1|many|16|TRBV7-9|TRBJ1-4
CASSLGQGQDNEKLFF
TGTGCCAGCAGCTTAGGACAGGGACAGGATAATGAAAAACTGTTTTTT
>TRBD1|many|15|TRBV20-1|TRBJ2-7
CSARAPVGTAYEQYF
TGCAGTGCTAGAGCCCCAGTGGGGACAGCCTACGAGCAGTACTTC
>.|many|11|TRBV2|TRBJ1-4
CASRGLWKLFF
TGTGCCAGCAGAGGCCTTTGGAAACTGTTTTTT
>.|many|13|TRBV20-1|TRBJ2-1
CSARVPGPQEQFF
TGCAGTGCTAGAGTCCCGGGTCCCCAGGAGCAGTTCTTC
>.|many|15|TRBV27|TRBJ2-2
CASSLKLAHTGELFF
TGTGCCAGCAGTTTAAAGCTAGCCCACACCGGGGAGCTGTTTTTT
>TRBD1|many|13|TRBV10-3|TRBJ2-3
CAISATGTDTQYF
TGTGCCATCAGTGCGACAGGGACAGATACGCAGTATTTT
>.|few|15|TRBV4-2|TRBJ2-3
CASSQEQSYTDTQYF
TGTGCCAGCAGCCAAGAACAGTCTTACACAGATACGCAGTATTTT
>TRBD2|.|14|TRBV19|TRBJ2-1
CASHDLGGSNEQFF
TGTGCCAGCCACGATTTGGGCGGGAGCAATGAGCAGTTCTTC
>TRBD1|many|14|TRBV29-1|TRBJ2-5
CSVRDRGRWETQYF
TGCAGCGTTCGGGACAGGGGCCGGTGGGAGACCCAGTACTTC
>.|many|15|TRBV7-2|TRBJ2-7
CASSLGSGRGYEQYF
TGTGCCAGCAGCTTAGGATCTGGCAGGGGCTACGAGCAGTACTTC
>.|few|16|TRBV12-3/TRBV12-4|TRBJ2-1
CASSFSSGYLYNEQFF
TGTGCCAGCAGTTTTAGCAGCGGCTACCTTTACAATGAGCAGTTCTTC
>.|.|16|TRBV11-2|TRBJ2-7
CASSLRFGSTAYEQYF
TGTGCCAGCAGCTTAAGGTTCGGGAGTACCGCCTACGAGCAGTACTTC
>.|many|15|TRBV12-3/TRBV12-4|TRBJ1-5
CASSLGRREFQPQHF
TGTGCCAGCAGTTTAGGGCGAAGGGAGTTTCAGCCCCAGCATTTT
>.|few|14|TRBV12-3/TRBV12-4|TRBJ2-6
CASSFVSGANVLTF
TGTGCCAGCAGTTTTGTCTCTGGGGCCAACGTCCTGACTTTC
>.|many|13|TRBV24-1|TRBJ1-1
CATRGGGDTEAFF
TGTGCCACCCGAGGAGGCGGTGACACTGAAGCTTTCTTT
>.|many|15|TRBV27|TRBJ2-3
CASSLSGLGGDTQYF
TGTGCCAGCAGTTTATCCGGGCTTGGGGGAGATACGCAGTATTTT